This T cell receptor beta chain was documented in a study of cytomegalovirus exposure and HLA in healthy donors. Study results and caveats: Cytomegalovirus-associated status was assigned to about 160 TCR beta chains. A later analysis found common viral pathogens apparently linked to several of the most significant clusters. The records held CMV serostatus as the only immune exposure information.

13 Jbeta primers and 60 Vbeta primers were used for the PCR. Here immunoSEQ multiplex PCR was the method, and the copy in TCRdb shows in-frame clones only, minus some. The profile shows some 130,000 clones, about 80% of them singletons. Investigators did not record CMV serostatus for this donor. Per the germline V gene, CDR1 is ENHRY and CDR2 is SYGVKD. The CDR3 length is 11 residues. V dropped 6 bases and J dropped 8 bases, with 8 bases sitting between them. The table lists this clone with a count of one. Its specificity is unknown. Sequenced material: PBMCs. This chain joins TRBV10-3 and TRBJ2-1, with no clear D. The source is a man in his thirties or forties in good health. This CDR3 reads CAISANDEQFF. CDR3 sequence (DNA): TGTGCCATCAGCGCTAACGATGAGCAGTTCTTC.